Listed below are T cell receptor beta chains from one sample, sequenced in a study of shared clonotypes between healthy human individuals. Using immunoSEQ multiplex PCR, the repertoire was profiled, and TCRdb retains in-frame clones only, with some absent. The sample consists of 1.5 million to 1.9 million clones, about 98% of them appearing once. What was sequenced was naive CD4+ T cells sorted from blood. The receptor source for this set is a young man in good health. CDR3s include the opening cysteine and the closing phenylalanine or tryptophan. The order of the fields is V gene, J gene, CDR3 length, CDR3 protein.

v_call: TRBV27; j_call: TRBJ1-2; cdr3_length: 12; cdr3_aa: CASSGVAGGYTF
v_call: TRBV18; j_call: TRBJ2-7; cdr3_length: 16; cdr3_aa: CASSPLTSGRGYEQYF
v_call: TRBV14; j_call: TRBJ1-1; cdr3_length: 13; cdr3_aa: CASSQGAGAEAFF
v_call: TRBV29-1; j_call: TRBJ2-7; cdr3_length: 16; cdr3_aa: CSTRGRPGTGDIEQYF
v_call: TRBV2; j_call: TRBJ2-1; cdr3_length: 15; cdr3_aa: CASRGGEIPSNEQFF
v_call: TRBV11-2; j_call: TRBJ2-5; cdr3_length: 15; cdr3_aa: CASSSGGGKQETQYF
v_call: TRBV2; j_call: TRBJ2-1; cdr3_length: 13; cdr3_aa: CASSEFSYNEQFF
v_call: TRBV10-3; j_call: NA; cdr3_length: 11; cdr3_aa: CAIRGLYEQYF
v_call: TRBV5-4; j_call: TRBJ1-2; cdr3_length: 14; cdr3_aa: CASSSSQTAYGYTF
v_call: TRBV10-3; j_call: TRBJ1-5; cdr3_length: 16; cdr3_aa: CAIRSDADISNQPQHF
v_call: TRBV6-5; j_call: TRBJ1-5; cdr3_length: 15; cdr3_aa: CARAYIDRGNQPQHF
v_call: TRBV2; j_call: TRBJ1-1; cdr3_length: 13; cdr3_aa: CASSEHRATEAFF
v_call: TRBV21-1; j_call: TRBJ2-1; cdr3_length: 17; cdr3_aa: CASSKEMSGSSYNEQFF
v_call: TRBV6-1; j_call: TRBJ2-7; cdr3_length: 15; cdr3_aa: CASSEGRTSSYEQYF
v_call: TRBV7-7; j_call: TRBJ2-1; cdr3_length: 14; cdr3_aa: CASSLGGPPNEQFF
v_call: TRBV5-1; j_call: TRBJ2-4; cdr3_length: 14; cdr3_aa: CASSLGTGRNIQYF
v_call: TRBV5-5; j_call: TRBJ1-3; cdr3_length: 15; cdr3_aa: CASSLLWHSGNTIYF
v_call: TRBV28; j_call: TRBJ1-1; cdr3_length: 18; cdr3_aa: CASSLRGGGGSRHAEAFF
v_call: TRBV9; j_call: TRBJ2-7; cdr3_length: 16; cdr3_aa: CASSVAGQAYSYEQYF
v_call: TRBV29-1; j_call: TRBJ2-7; cdr3_length: 16; cdr3_aa: CSVEGGEQGSSYEQYF
v_call: TRBV5-1; j_call: TRBJ2-7; cdr3_length: 14; cdr3_aa: CASSLELHSYEQYF
v_call: TRBV10-3; j_call: TRBJ2-1; cdr3_length: 15; cdr3_aa: CAISERANDGNEQFF
v_call: TRBV19; j_call: TRBJ2-3; cdr3_length: 14; cdr3_aa: CASSYRTGADTQYF
v_call: TRBV10-3; j_call: TRBJ1-5; cdr3_length: 14; cdr3_aa: CATTEGVGDQPQHF
v_call: TRBV7-9; j_call: TRBJ2-7; cdr3_length: 14; cdr3_aa: CASSFEGQGYEQYF
v_call: TRBV29-1; j_call: TRBJ1-1; cdr3_length: 14; cdr3_aa: CSVHRQGGDTEAFF